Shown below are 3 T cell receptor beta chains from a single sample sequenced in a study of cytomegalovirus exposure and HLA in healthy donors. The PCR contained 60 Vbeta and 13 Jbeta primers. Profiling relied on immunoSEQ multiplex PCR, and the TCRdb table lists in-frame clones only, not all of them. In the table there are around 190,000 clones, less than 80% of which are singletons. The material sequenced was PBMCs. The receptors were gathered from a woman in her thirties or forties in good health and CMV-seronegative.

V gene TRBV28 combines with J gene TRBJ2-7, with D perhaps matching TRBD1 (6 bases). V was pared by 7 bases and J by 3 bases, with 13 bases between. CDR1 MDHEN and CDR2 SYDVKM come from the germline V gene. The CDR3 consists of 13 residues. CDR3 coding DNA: TGTGCCAGCACCCGGGACACCTACTACGAGCAGTACTTC. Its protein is CASTRDTYYEQYF.

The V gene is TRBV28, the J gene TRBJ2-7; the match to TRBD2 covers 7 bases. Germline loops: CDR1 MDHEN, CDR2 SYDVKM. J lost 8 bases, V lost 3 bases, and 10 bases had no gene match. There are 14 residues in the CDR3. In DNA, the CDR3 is TGTGCCAGCAGTTTTGGGAGGGCCCCCTGGAAGCAGTACTTC. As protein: CASSFGRAPWKQYF.

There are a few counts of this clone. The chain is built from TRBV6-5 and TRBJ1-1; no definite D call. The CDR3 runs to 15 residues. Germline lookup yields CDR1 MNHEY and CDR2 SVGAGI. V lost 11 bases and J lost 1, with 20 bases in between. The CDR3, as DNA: TGTGCCGTCCGACCCAACCCGGCGGCGAACACTGAAGCTTTCTTT. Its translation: CAVRPNPAANTEAFF.